A single sample gave rise to the 28 T cell receptor beta chains below, sequenced in a study of blood T cells in healthy people across ages (dated by TCRdb to the mid-2010s). Library creation used 5' RACE. These reads were obtained on an Illumina HiSeq 2500. A second PCR of about 7 to 12 cycles was run with a J-beta primer mix and a sample-barcoded 5' primer. TCRdb trimmed public reads at Q25 via fastp, called clones via MiXCR and kept in-frame beta chains. Each entry is one CDR3 protein sequence, shown with its most common DNA and genes. The sample table records about 1,500,000 distinct CDR3 sequences; over 25% of these occur just once. 7.7% of the sample comes from the top ten. Sequenced input: blood. The source is a woman aged 25-40 years in good health.

The chain uses TRBV5-1 and TRBJ2-1; possible D gene TRBD2, 6 bases. The ends were cut back, 2 bases at V and 2 bases at J, with 17 bases in the middle. Germline values: CDR1 SGHRS, CDR2 YFSETQ. The CDR3 has 17 residues. The CDR3 sequence: CASSLLLSGAPYNEQFF. The CDR3 nucleotides read TGCGCCAGCAGCTTACTGCTATCGGGAGCCCCCTACAATGAGCAGTTCTTC.

Of note for this clonotype: This clone may be a read error of a much larger clone one base away. The chain employs TRBV7-2 and TRBJ1-2; tentatively, D is TRBD1 (5 bases). This CDR3 comprises 15 residues. Germline V lookup: CDR1 SGHTA, CDR2 FQGNSA. V was clipped by 4 bases and J by 5 bases, with 17 bases between them. The CDR3 DNA sequence: TGTGCCAGCAGCTGGGAGACAGCGCAAAAATATGGCTACACCTTC. Residues: CASSWETAQKYGYTF.

This chain joins TRBV12-3 or TRBV12-4 and TRBJ2-7; perhaps TRBD2 as D (5 bases). V gave up 2 bases and J gave up 1 base, with 12 bases separating them. The CDR3 is 15 residues long. The CDR3 is CASSLLRERSYEQYF. The CDR3, as DNA: TGTGCCAGCAGTTTACTCCGGGAAAGGTCCTACGAGCAGTACTTC.

Concerning this clonotype itself: One junction end does not reproduce the germline sequence, and a read error may be involved. CDR3 region: CTSSLSGGGCDEQYF. The CDR3 coding sequence is TGTACCAGCAGCCTCTCCGGGGGGGGCTGCGACGAGCAGTACTTC. The V call is TRBV7-6, the J call TRBJ2-5, with TRBD2 matching over 8 bases. The assigned J gene may be wrong: the sequence end matches TRBJ2-7 better. The CDR3 loop spans 15 amino acids. Germline assignment: CDR1 SGHVS and CDR2 FNYEAQ.

The J gene is TRBJ2-7, the V gene TRBV5-1; D unresolved. Germline CDR1 SGHRS, CDR2 YFSETQ. V was trimmed by 4 bases and J by 7 bases, leaving 21 bases between them. The CDR3 covers 15 residues. Here the CDR3 reads CASSTESTARNEQYF. The CDR3 nucleotides read TGCGCCAGCAGCACGGAGTCAACAGCCAGGAATGAGCAGTACTTC.

This clonotype was detected ten times or more. This chain links TRBV25-1 with TRBJ1-2; D not resolved. Germline V gives CDR1 MGHDK, CDR2 SYGVNS. V dropped 4 bases and J dropped 7 bases, with 10 bases sitting between them. The CDR3 runs 12 residues. The CDR3 nucleotides read TGTGCCAGCAGTGCCCAAGTTGGTGGCTACACCTTC. Its protein product is CASSAQVGGYTF.

This clonotype was counted many times. The chain uses TRBV15 and TRBJ2-5, with unresolved D. V lost 0 bases, J lost 1 base, and 9 bases lay in between. The V gene's germline CDR1 is LNHNV and CDR2 YYDKDF (reference sequence). The CDR3 extends over 15 amino acids. The CDR3 sequence: CATSRDRNSQETQYF. The CDR3 nucleotides are TGTGCCACCAGCAGAGATAGGAACAGCCAAGAGACCCAGTACTTC.

This chain joins TRBV12-3 or TRBV12-4 and TRBJ2-3; TRBD2 matches 8 bases. The CDR3 contains 15 residues. Germline trimming cut 1 base from V and 8 bases from J; bases unmatched to any gene: 8. DNA of the CDR3: TGTGCCAGCAGTTTAGGACTAGCGAGGTTAGGTACGCAGTATTTT. Translation: CASSLGLARLGTQYF.

J is TRBJ2-2 and V is TRBV29-1, with unresolved D. This CDR3 contains 14 residues. The V and J ends lost 7 bases and 0 bases respectively, with 12 bases between them. Per the germline V gene, CDR1 is SQVTM and CDR2 is ANQGSEA. CDR3 sequence (DNA): TGCAGCGGTTTTATTCGGGCGAACACCGGGGAGCTGTTTTTT. This encodes CSGFIRANTGELFF.

This clonotype was picked up many times. The chain links TRBV28 to TRBJ2-7; D is undetermined. From germline, CDR1 is MDHEN and CDR2 SYDVKM. V was pared by 5 bases and J by 4 bases, with 6 bases between. This CDR3 has 11 amino acids. The CDR3 sequence: CASSGRYEQYF. CDR3 nucleotide sequence: TGTGCCAGCAGTGGTCGGTACGAGCAGTACTTC.

This clonotype was found once. At one boundary the junction diverges from the germline segment, which might be a read error. The V gene is TRBV5-1, the J gene TRBJ2-1, with 9 nucleotides matching TRBD2. The CDR3 has 16 residues. From germline, CDR1 is SGHRS and CDR2 YFSETQ. CDR3 sequence: CTSSLAGGQKNNEQFF. The CDR3 DNA reads TGCACCAGCAGCTTGGCGGGGGGGCAGAAGAACAATGAGCAGTTCTTC.

The sample holds many counts of this clonotype. The genes are TRBV9 and TRBJ2-7; 8 nucleotides agree with TRBD1. Germline assignment: CDR1 SGDLS and CDR2 YYNGEE. V dropped 0 bases and J dropped 5; count of bases not matched to a gene: 7. The CDR3 spans 15 residues. This CDR3 is CASSVGDRSVDEQYF. The CDR3 region has the DNA TGTGCCAGCAGCGTAGGGGACAGGAGTGTTGACGAGCAGTACTTC. Together with reference TRBV9 and TRBJ2-7, the CDR3 gives the full variable domain: DSGVTQTPKHLITATGQRVTLRCSPRSGDLSVYWYQQSLDQGLQFLIQYYNGEERAKGNILERFSAQQFPDLHSELNLSSLELGDSALYFCASSVGDRSVDEQYFGPGTRLTVT.

This clonotype was detected ten times or more. V usage is TRBV9 and J usage is TRBJ2-3, with D maybe TRBD1 (5 bases). CDR1 and CDR2 from the germline V gene are SGDLS and YYNGEE. V dropped 0 bases and J dropped 0 bases, with 17 bases sitting between them. The CDR3 contains 18 residues. In DNA form, the CDR3 reads TGTGCCAGCAGCGTAGGACGAGGTAGGGGAACTAGCACAGATACGCAGTATTTT. Translating it yields CASSVGRGRGTSTDTQYF.

This clonotype occurred many times. The V gene is TRBV9, the J gene TRBJ2-7, with D maybe TRBD2 (6 bases). This CDR3 has 15 amino acids. V lost 3 bases and J lost 3, with 16 bases in between. Germline V CDR1 and CDR2: SGDLS, YYNGEE. Here the CDR3 reads CASSGGAGYIYEQYF. CDR3 in DNA: TGTGCCAGCAGCGGGGGAGCGGGCTATATCTACGAGCAGTACTTC. Full variable domain (remainder filled in from reference TRBV9 and TRBJ2-7): DSGVTQTPKHLITATGQRVTLRCSPRSGDLSVYWYQQSLDQGLQFLIQYYNGEERAKGNILERFSAQQFPDLHSELNLSSLELGDSALYFCASSGGAGYIYEQYFGPGTRLTVT.

This clonotype turned up a few times. The gene calls are TRBV18 and TRBJ2-7, with 9 bases matching TRBD2. Germline V gene data show CDR1 as KGHSH and CDR2 as LQKENI. The V gene end was trimmed by 3 bases and the J gene end by 6 bases; junction bases not matched to a gene: 6. This CDR3 spans 14 amino acids. The CDR3 sequence: CASSPPSGIVEQYF. The CDR3 DNA is TGTGCCAGCTCACCGCCTAGCGGGATAGTCGAGCAGTACTTC.

This clonotype was counted at least ten times. The chain couples TRBV2 to TRBJ2-1; tentative D call: TRBD2 (5 bases). CDR1 and CDR2 from the germline V gene are SNHLY and FYNNEI. V lost 8 bases, J lost 10 bases, and 15 bases lay in between. CDR3 length: 12 amino acids. CDR3 protein: CASGNRGREQFF. In DNA, the CDR3 is TGTGCCAGCGGCAATCGGGGTCGAGAGCAGTTCTTC.

The gene calls are TRBV6-2 or TRBV6-3 and TRBJ1-5; the match to TRBD1 covers 8 bases. The CDR3 sequence is 16 residues long. Germline lookup yields CDR1 MNHEY and CDR2 SVGEGT. Trimming took 6 bases from V and 6 from J; bases not matched to a gene: 13. In nucleotides, the CDR3 is TGTGCCAGCAGGGCTTTTGGCAGGGGGCTCGGTCAGCCCCAGCATTTT. As protein: CASRAFGRGLGQPQHF.

This clonotype was recorded a few times. This chain uses TRBV18 with TRBJ2-7; D might be TRBD1 (6 bases). V was shortened by 6 bases and J by 3 bases, with 18 bases between the two germline ends. CDR3 length equals 15 residues. Germline values: CDR1 KGHSH, CDR2 LQKENI. The CDR3 here is CASSQSTGHGYEQYF. The CDR3 DNA is TGTGCCAGCTCCCAAAGTACGGGACACGGCTACGAGCAGTACTTC. Full variable domain (missing parts from reference TRBV18 and TRBJ2-7): NAGVMQNPRHLVRRRGQEARLRCSPMKGHSHVYWYRQLPEEGLKFMVYLQKENIIDESGMPKERFSAEFPKEGPSILRIQQVVRGDSAAYFCASSQSTGHGYEQYFGPGTRLTVT.

About this clonotype itself: It may be a read error: a sequence one base away is much more abundant. J is TRBJ2-6 and V is TRBV3-1, with D possibly TRBD1 on 6 matching bases. Germline V CDR1 and CDR2: LGHDT, YNNKEL (reference sequence). The CDR3 covers 16 residues. CDR3 residues: CASSPDRSSGANVPTF. The CDR3 nucleotides are TGTGCCAGCAGCCCTGACAGGTCCTCTGGGGCCAACGTCCCGACTTTC. The variable domain in full, with the rest retrieved from reference TRBV3-1 and TRBJ2-6, is DTAVSQTPKYLVTQMGNDKSIKCEQNLGHDTMYWYKQDSKKFLKIMFSYNNKELIINETVPNRFSPKSPDKAHLNLHINSLELGDSAVYFCASSPDRSSGANVPTFGAGSRLTVL.

V gene TRBV30 combines with J gene TRBJ1-1; 7 positions match TRBD1. The CDR3 covers 13 residues. V dropped 1 base and J dropped 8; count of bases not matched to a gene: 7. Germline-derived CDR1 and CDR2 are GTSNPN and SVGIG (reference sequence). In DNA, the CDR3 is TGTGCCTGGAGTGCAAACTGGGACAGCGAAGCTTTCTTT. Amino acids: CAWSANWDSEAFF.

V is TRBV5-1 and J is TRBJ2-6; D uncertain. Trimming cost V 4 bases and J 4 bases, with 12 bases left between them. Germline V gene sequence: CDR1 SGHRS, CDR2 YFSETQ. This CDR3 spans 15 amino acids. DNA of the CDR3: TGCGCCAGCAGCCTTCTGGGTCGAGGGGCCAACGTCCTGACTTTC. Translated, it gives CASSLLGRGANVLTF.

This clonotype came up a few times. The chain carries TRBV19 and TRBJ2-1; 10 bases are shared with TRBD2. The V and J ends lost 6 bases and 5 bases, in that order; junction bases with no gene match: 10. The CDR3 covers 16 residues. Per germline, CDR1 LNHDA and CDR2 SQIVND (reference sequence). CDR3 sequence (DNA): TGTGCCAGTAGATCCACCGGGACTAGCGCGAACAATGAGCAGTTCTTC. It specifies CASRSTGTSANNEQFF.

A note on this clonotype: A much bigger clone sits one base away, suggesting this may be a read error. The CDR3 loop reads CAGSPDGGNTEAFF. CDR3 bases: TGTGCCGGCAGTCCGGACGGGGGGAACACTGAAGCTTTCTTT. The gene calls are TRBV12-3 or TRBV12-4 and TRBJ1-1; D may be TRBD1 (5 bases). CDR3 length: 14 residues.

Note on this clonotype: One end of the junction fails to match germline, which may point to a read error. This chain connects TRBV20-1 to TRBJ1-4; D is uncertain. The CDR3 spans 17 residues. Germline V lookup: CDR1 DFQATT, CDR2 SNEGSKA (reference sequence). The CDR3 region has the DNA TGCAGTGCTCTAGCTCCGGAAGGCTCTAGAACTAATGAAAAACGGTTTTTT. It translates to CSALAPEGSRTNEKRFF.

This sequence joins TRBV12-3 or TRBV12-4 and TRBJ1-2; D ambiguous. The CDR3 covers 18 residues. Trimming stripped 3 bases from V and 8 bases from J, with 28 bases between. CDR3 amino acids: CASSFVGGRPVPLQGYTF. DNA of the CDR3: TGTGCCAGCAGTTTTGTTGGTGGAAGGCCTGTACCGTTGCAGGGCTACACCTTC.

This chain joins TRBV3-1 and TRBJ2-7; the D call may be TRBD1 or TRBD2 (6 bases each). In germline, CDR1 is LGHDT, CDR2 YNNKEL (reference sequence). The ends were cut back, 1 base at V and 0 bases at J, with 13 bases in the middle. This CDR3 region has 16 residues. The CDR3 DNA reads TGTGCCAGCAGCCAAGTCGGAGGGGGTCCCTCCTACGAGCAGTACTTC. Residues: CASSQVGGGPSYEQYF.

The chain joins TRBV6-5 to TRBJ2-7, with TRBD1 matching over 9 bases. The CDR3 consists of 15 residues. J lost 1 base, V lost 6 bases, and 7 bases had no gene match. CDR1 is MNHEY and CDR2 is SVGAGI in the germline V gene. The CDR3, as DNA: TGTGCCAGCAGACCCGGGACAGGGCCATCCTACGAGCAGTACTTC. Translation gives CASRPGTGPSYEQYF.

The gene calls are TRBV28 and TRBJ2-5; TRBD2 matches 8 bases. In germline, CDR1 is MDHEN, CDR2 SYDVKM. The V segment lost 5 bases and the J segment 11 bases; nucleotides outside the gene matches: 10. The length of the CDR3 is 13 residues. CDR3 bases: TGTGCCAGCAGTCCCGGGGGGGCCTTCGGGCAGTACTTC. It codes for CASSPGGAFGQYF.